One sample yielded the 32 T cell receptor beta chains listed below, sequenced in a study of blood T cell repertoires in COVID-19. Here immunoSEQ multiplex PCR was the method, and the copy in TCRdb shows in-frame clones only, minus some. Seen here are about 120,000 clones, approximately 87% observed once, and the top ten hold 30%. The sequenced material came from peripheral blood. These receptor sequences come from a woman aged 70-85 years with acute or convalescent COVID-19.

The rearrangement uses TRBV2 and TRBJ1-6; TRBD1 might be the D (6 bases). This CDR3 has 13 amino acids. Germline CDR1 and CDR2: SNHLY and FYNNEI. V was trimmed by 6 bases and J by 8 bases, leaving 11 bases between them. The CDR3 region has the DNA TGTGCCAGCAGCGGGGGGCTGGATTCACCCCTCCACTTT. It codes for CASSGGLDSPLHF.

This chain uses TRBV5-1 with TRBJ1-1; 10 bases map to TRBD1. Germline assignment: CDR1 SGHRS and CDR2 YFSETQ. The CDR3 sequence is 16 residues long. The junction had 5 bases not matched to a gene; V was cut back by 3 bases and J by 0 bases. CDR3 bases: TGCGCCAGCAGCTGGGGGACAGGGGCCATGAACACTGAAGCTTTCTTT. Protein sequence: CASSWGTGAMNTEAFF.

The chain joins TRBV19 to TRBJ2-4; 14 bases map to TRBD2. The trim removed 10 bases at V and 5 bases at J, leaving 16 bases unmatched. The CDR3 is made up of 18 amino acids. CDR1 LNHDA and CDR2 SQIVND come from the germline V gene (reference sequence). CDR3 bases: TGTGCCACCCGAGGACTAGCGGGGGGCCCGGGGAGTCAAAACATTCAGTACTTC. This sequence encodes CATRGLAGGPGSQNIQYF.

The V call is TRBV28, the J call TRBJ2-7; TRBD2 matches at 11 bases. This CDR3 has 14 residues. Germline loops: CDR1 MDHEN, CDR2 SYDVKM. V was clipped by 6 bases and J by 2 bases; unmatched bases: 3. The CDR3 nucleotides read TGTGCCAGCAGGCTAGCGGGGGGCGCCTACGAGCAGTACTTC. Translating it yields CASRLAGGAYEQYF.

The chain recombines TRBV19 with TRBJ1-5; 7 bases match TRBD1. The CDR3 is 15 residues long. J was trimmed by 5 bases and V by 3 bases; bases with no gene match: 7. CDR1 is LNHDA, CDR2 SQIVND, per germline (reference sequence). CDR3 in amino acids: CASSISDREDQPQHF. Written as DNA, the CDR3 is TGTGCCAGTAGTATCAGCGACAGGGAGGATCAGCCCCAGCATTTT.

The CDR3 DNA follows: TGCGCCAGCAGCTTGGACTCTGGGGCACTCCATTTTGCAACTAATGAAAAACTGTTTTTT. This sequence encodes CASSLDSGALHFATNEKLFF. The rearrangement links TRBV5-1 to TRBJ1-4; a weak D match, TRBD1 (5 bases). This CDR3 has 20 amino acids. CDR1 and CDR2 from the germline V gene are SGHRS and YFSETQ. V lost 0 bases, J lost 0 bases, and 21 bases lay in between.

The chain carries TRBV19 and TRBJ2-2; 8 bases are shared with TRBD2. V dropped 6 bases and J dropped 7; count of bases not matched to a gene: 7. CDR3 length: 14 amino acids. The germline CDR1 and CDR2 sequences are LNHDA and SQIVND (reference sequence). The CDR3 DNA reads TGTGCCAGTAGCCACCCGGGGGGGCACGGGGAGCTGTTTTTT. Its protein is CASSHPGGHGELFF.

The V call is TRBV28, the J call TRBJ1-6; 10 bases match TRBD1. The length of the CDR3 is 17 residues. CDR1 and CDR2 from the germline V gene are MDHEN and SYDVKM. Trimming at V came to 7 bases and at J to 0 bases, leaving 6 bases not matched to a gene. The CDR3 reads CASTGTGASSYNSPLHF. CDR3 DNA sequence: TGTGCCAGCACCGGGACAGGGGCCTCCTCCTATAATTCACCCCTCCACTTT. Based on the CDR3 plus reference TRBV28 and TRBJ1-6, the full variable domain is DVKVTQSSRYLVKRTGEKVFLECVQDMDHENMFWYRQDPGLGLRLIYFSYDVKMKEKGDIPEGYSVSREKKERFSLILESASTNQTSMYLCASTGTGASSYNSPLHFGNGTRLTVT.

This chain uses TRBV4-1 with TRBJ1-3, with D tentatively TRBD1 (5 bases). The CDR3 runs 16 residues. Trimming shortened V by 0 bases and J by 3 bases, and 12 bases separated the two germline ends. Germline V CDR1 and CDR2: MGHRA, YSYEKL. CDR3 sequence reads: CASSQDNQGGGNTIYF. The DNA of the CDR3 is TGCGCCAGCAGCCAAGATAACCAGGGCGGTGGAAACACCATATATTTT.

This chain joins TRBV3-1 (or the pseudogene TRBV3-2) and TRBJ1-4, with D possibly TRBD1 on 6 matching bases. The V end was cut by 0 bases, the J end by 5 bases, with 10 bases between. The V gene's germline CDR1 is LGHDT and CDR2 YNNKEL (reference sequence). The CDR3 has 15 residues. The CDR3: CASSQEGTGNEKLFF. The CDR3 DNA reads TGTGCCAGCAGCCAAGAAGGAACAGGGAATGAAAAACTGTTTTTT.

The chain joins TRBV6-2 or TRBV6-3 to TRBJ2-3; D is perhaps TRBD2 (5 bases). The germline V gene has CDR1 MNHEY and CDR2 SVGEGT. This CDR3 spans 16 amino acids. With 0 bases removed from V and 4 bases from J, the gap between germline ends came to 14 bases. Here the CDR3 reads CASSYSTTGSADTQYF. DNA for the CDR3: TGTGCCAGCAGTTACTCGACTACCGGGTCCGCAGATACGCAGTATTTT.

The chain is built from TRBV20-1 and TRBJ1-5; perhaps TRBD1 as D (6 bases). This CDR3 has 11 residues. Germline loops: CDR1 DFQATT, CDR2 SNEGSKA (reference sequence). Trimming removed 5 bases at V and 11 bases at J, with 13 bases between. The CDR3 here is CSAGRGMSQHF. The CDR3 coding sequence is TGCAGTGCTGGCAGGGGTATGTCCCAGCATTTT.

The genes are TRBV7-3 and TRBJ1-6; D might be TRBD1 (6 bases). Trimming shortened V by 2 bases and J by 6 bases, and 8 bases separated the two germline ends. This CDR3 region has 14 residues. Germline V gene data show CDR1 as SGHTA and CDR2 as FQGTGA. CDR3 nucleotides: TGTGCCAGCAGCTTATTGGGGGCTAATTCACCCCTCCACTTT. This encodes CASSLLGANSPLHF.

The V gene is TRBV24-1, the J gene TRBJ2-3, with 7 bases aligning to TRBD1. This CDR3 has 14 residues. The V gene end was trimmed by 7 bases and the J gene end by 6 bases; junction bases not matched to a gene: 9. CDR1 is KGHDR and CDR2 is SFDVKD in the germline V gene. For the CDR3, the DNA is TGTGCCACCAGCCAACAGGGGCGACGCGATACGCAGTATTTT. Protein product: CATSQQGRRDTQYF.

The chain carries TRBV28 and TRBJ1-5, with 7 bases that match TRBD1. There are 15 residues in the CDR3. The germline V gene encodes CDR1 MDHEN and CDR2 SYDVKM. J lost 1 base, V lost 6 bases, and 6 bases had no gene match. CDR3 DNA: TGTGCCAGCAGGCCGACAGGGAACAGCAATCAGCCCCAGCATTTT. This encodes CASRPTGNSNQPQHF.

This chain links TRBV7-2 with TRBJ2-3; the match to TRBD2 covers 7 bases. Germline V gene sequence: CDR1 SGHTA, CDR2 FQGNSA. With 6 bases clipped from V and 0 bases from J, the junction kept 6 bases outside the gene matches. The CDR3 length is 15 residues. The CDR3 DNA follows: TGTGCCAGCAGGGGGGGAGGGACTAGCACAGATACGCAGTATTTT. This encodes CASRGGGTSTDTQYF.

The chain is built from TRBV19 and TRBJ1-1; D might be TRBD1 (5 bases). Germline-derived CDR1 and CDR2 are LNHDA and SQIVND (reference sequence). V lost 7 bases and J lost 0, with 15 bases in between. This CDR3 spans 15 amino acids. The CDR3 DNA follows: TGTGCCAGTATCCCGTTCGGGGGGATGAACACTGAAGCTTTCTTT. It codes for CASIPFGGMNTEAFF.

V usage is TRBV18 and J usage is TRBJ1-1; perhaps TRBD1 as D (5 bases). CDR3 length: 14 amino acids. V lost 3 bases and J 0 bases, leaving 8 bases between the germline ends. Per germline, CDR1 KGHSH and CDR2 LQKENI. The CDR3 bases are TGTGCCAGCTCACCGAACAGGTTGAACACTGAAGCTTTCTTT. This gives the protein CASSPNRLNTEAFF.

Only one count was recorded for this clone. This chain links TRBV13 with TRBJ1-2; D might be TRBD1 (5 bases). V lost 0 bases to trimming and J lost 6 bases, with 14 bases between them. Germline CDR1 reads PRHDT; CDR2 reads FYEKMQ (reference sequence). The CDR3 has 15 amino acids. CDR3 DNA: TGTGCCAGCAGCTTAGGGTCCAGGGTAGCGGATGGCTACACCTTC. Translating it yields CASSLGSRVADGYTF.

The chain uses TRBV6-5 and TRBJ1-2; perhaps TRBD1 as D (6 bases). CDR3 length: 15 residues. In germline, CDR1 is MNHEY, CDR2 SVGAGI. Deletions cut 4 bases from V and 8 bases from J, with 20 bases between. The CDR3: CASSSTRQVLGGYTF. The DNA for the CDR3 is TGTGCCAGCAGTTCGACCCGACAGGTCCTTGGGGGCTACACCTTC.

This clone was observed a single time. The chain has TRBV12-3 or TRBV12-4 and TRBJ2-7; D is possibly TRBD2 (6 bases). The CDR3 has 13 amino acids. Trimming took 5 bases from V and 3 from J, leaving 11 bases between them. The CDR3 sequence: CASSPREDYEQYF. In DNA, the CDR3 is TGTGCCAGCAGTCCCAGGGAGGACTACGAGCAGTACTTC.

The V and J genes are TRBV5-6 and TRBJ2-5; 7 nucleotides match TRBD2. The CDR3 is 14 residues long. Germline CDR1 is SGHDT and CDR2 is YYEEEE. With 5 bases clipped from V and 6 bases from J, the junction kept 10 bases outside the gene matches. The CDR3 spells CASRLGEGRQTQYF. The CDR3 nucleotides read TGTGCCAGCAGACTGGGGGAGGGAAGACAGACCCAGTACTTC.

The V gene is TRBV28, the J gene TRBJ1-5, with D uncertain. Looked up from germline, CDR1 is MDHEN and CDR2 is SYDVKM. Trimming took off 6 bases at V and 9 bases at J, with 12 bases between the two ends. This CDR3 spans 12 amino acids. The CDR3 DNA sequence: TGTGCCAGCAGGGTGGACTGGCGGCCCCAGCATTTT. This encodes CASRVDWRPQHF. Full variable domain (outside the CDR3, taken from reference TRBV28 and TRBJ1-5): DVKVTQSSRYLVKRTGEKVFLECVQDMDHENMFWYRQDPGLGLRLIYFSYDVKMKEKGDIPEGYSVSREKKERFSLILESASTNQTSMYLCASRVDWRPQHFGDGTRLSIL.

The chain combines TRBV10-1 with TRBJ1-6; 7 bases align to TRBD1. V lost 4 bases to trimming and J lost 5 bases; unmatched junction nucleotides: 8. Per the germline V gene, CDR1 is WNHNN and CDR2 is SYGVQD (reference sequence). This CDR3 contains 16 residues. CDR3 nucleotides: TGCGCCAGCAGTGGGGGTCTACAGGGGAATAATTCACCCCTCCACTTT. Protein: CASSGGLQGNNSPLHF.

The V call is TRBV5-1, the J call TRBJ2-2; TRBD1 aligns across 7 bases. Germline trimming cut 2 bases from V and 4 bases from J; bases unmatched to any gene: 8. The CDR3 has 16 amino acids. Germline V gene lookup returns CDR1 SGHRS and CDR2 YFSETQ. The DNA for the CDR3 is TGCGCCAGCAGCTTATCCGGGACAGCTGCCACCGGGGAGCTGTTTTTT. This codes for CASSLSGTAATGELFF.

The genes are TRBV5-4 and TRBJ2-5; TRBD2 agrees at 8 bases. The CDR3 contains 17 residues. Germline loops: CDR1 SGHNT, CDR2 YYREEE (reference sequence). The V gene end was trimmed by 4 bases and the J gene end by 2 bases; junction bases not matched to a gene: 13. The CDR3 DNA reads as TGTGCCAGCAGCCTACAGACGGGCGGGGGGCCGCAAGAGACCCAGTACTTC. This codes for CASSLQTGGGPQETQYF.

The chain couples TRBV3-1 (or the pseudogene TRBV3-2) to TRBJ2-7, with 7 positions matching TRBD1. CDR3 length: 16 residues. J was trimmed by 1 base and V by 1 base; bases with no gene match: 7. Germline V lookup: CDR1 LGHDT, CDR2 YNNKEL (reference sequence). The CDR3 region is CASSQGRGTVSYEQYF. CDR3 nucleotide sequence: TGTGCCAGCAGCCAAGGAAGAGGGACAGTTTCCTACGAGCAGTACTTC.

The chain combines TRBV10-3 with TRBJ2-1, with TRBD2 matching over 12 bases. V was clipped by 3 bases and J by 9 bases; unmatched bases: 6. The CDR3 is 15 amino acids. The germline gives CDR1 ENHRY, CDR2 SYGVKD. This chain's CDR3 is CAISERTSGVFEQFF. In DNA, the CDR3 is TGTGCCATCAGTGAACGGACTAGCGGGGTCTTTGAGCAGTTCTTC.

This clone was seen more than once but under ten times. J is TRBJ2-7 and V is TRBV19; D is unclear. The germline CDR1 and CDR2 sequences are LNHDA and SQIVND (reference sequence). The CDR3 extends over 11 amino acids. Trimming removed 4 bases at V and 2 bases at J, with 3 bases between. CDR3 sequence reads: CASSNTYEQYF. DNA for the CDR3: TGTGCCAGTAGTAATACCTACGAGCAGTACTTC.

The V and J genes are TRBV30 and TRBJ2-1; perhaps TRBD1 as D (5 bases). V shed 1 base and J shed 9 bases, with 19 bases lying between them. Germline values: CDR1 GTSNPN, CDR2 SVGIG (reference sequence). The CDR3 totals 15 residues. The CDR3 region is CAWSADSSSPREQFF. CDR3 nucleotide sequence: TGTGCCTGGAGTGCAGACAGTTCTTCCCCGCGTGAGCAGTTCTTC.

Remarks on this clone: A junction boundary mismatches the germline segment, possibly from a read error. V gene TRBV11-3 combines with J gene TRBJ2-7; D is perhaps TRBD2 (6 bases). The CDR3 consists of 13 residues. Germline CDR1 and CDR2: SGHNT and YENEEA. DNA for the CDR3: TGTGCCAGCAGCCAGGGACTCACCCCCTACTCGGCCTTC. It is translated as CASSQGLTPYSAF.

The gene calls are TRBV5-6 and TRBJ1-4; the D is unclear. Trimming took 0 bases from V and 11 from J, leaving 11 bases between them. The CDR3 extends over 13 amino acids. The germline V gene encodes CDR1 SGHDT and CDR2 YYEEEE. The CDR3 sequence is CASSLAGEVKLFF. In nucleotides, the CDR3 is TGTGCCAGCAGCTTGGCCGGGGAGGTGAAACTGTTTTTT.